The rows below give T cell receptor beta chains drawn from one sample of a study of T-cell reconstitution after alpha-beta-depleted transplantation in children. TCRdb re-called the PCR reads with MiXCR, one entry per CDR3 protein. The sample lists about 200,000 distinct CDR3 sequences; about 6% were seen once. Sequencing was performed on PBMCs, taken before TCRalphabeta/CD19-depleted stem cell transplant. These receptors were collected from a girl in the first two years of life with combined immunodeficiency, due to receive a stem cell transplant. Both conserved end residues are part of each CDR3. D genes are given only for firm matches. Rows give clone size only sometimes, using once, few, many, or a class for an expanded clone.

v_call	d_call	clone_size	j_call	cdr3_length	cdr3_aa	cdr3_nt
TRBV4-1	TRBD2	many	TRBJ2-1	18	CASSFTETGLAGGHEQFF	TGCGCCAGCAGCTTCACAGAAACCGGACTAGCGGGGGGCCATGAGCAGTTCTTC
TRBV29-1	TRBD2	many	TRBJ2-1	14	CSVDRREGYNEQFF	TGCAGCGTTGATCGACGGGAGGGATACAATGAGCAGTTCTTC
TRBV20-1	NA	many	TRBJ2-1	11	CSASHLGEQFF	TGCAGTGCTAGTCATTTGGGGGAGCAGTTCTTC
TRBV28	NA	many	TRBJ2-1	16	CASSLEGGASYNEQFF	TGTGCCAGCAGTTTGGAGGGGGGGGCCTCCTACAATGAGCAGTTCTTC
TRBV12-2	NA	NA	TRBJ2-3	15	CASRLRGTGADTQYF	TGTGCAAGTCGCTTACGCGGGACAGGGGCAGATACGCAGTATTTT
TRBV6-2/TRBV6-3	TRBD1	many	TRBJ1-5	17	CASSYSGPRGPGQPQHF	TGTGCCAGCAGTTACTCGGGCCCCAGGGGGCCGGGTCAGCCCCAGCATTTT
TRBV28	NA	many	TRBJ2-7	15	CASSSVGLTIYEQYF	TGTGCCAGCAGTTCAGTCGGGCTCACCATCTACGAGCAGTACTTC
TRBV7-9	NA	many	TRBJ2-7	13	CASSLATSREQYF	TGTGCCAGCAGCTTAGCGACATCGAGGGAGCAGTACTTC
TRBV12-3/TRBV12-4	TRBD2	many	TRBJ2-2	16	CASSLAREFDTGELFF	TGTGCCAGCAGTTTAGCGCGGGAGTTTGACACCGGGGAGCTGTTTTTT
TRBV28	NA	many	TRBJ2-3	14	CASSLDQGTDTQYF	TGTGCCAGCAGTTTAGATCAGGGCACAGATACGCAGTATTTT
TRBV24-1	NA	few	TRBJ2-2	16	CATSDLGGPDTGELFF	TGTGCCACCAGTGATTTAGGGGGACCGGACACCGGGGAGCTGTTTTTT
TRBV6-2/TRBV6-3	TRBD2	many	TRBJ2-3	20	CASSYSPGLAGGPWSDTQYF	TGTGCCAGCAGTTACTCCCCGGGACTAGCGGGGGGGCCTTGGTCAGATACGCAGTATTTT
TRBV7-8	NA	many	TRBJ2-3	18	CASSFAPGHGTSTDTQYF	TGTGCCAGCAGCTTTGCTCCGGGACACGGGACTAGCACAGATACGCAGTATTTT
TRBV25-1	TRBD1	many	TRBJ2-2	18	CASSKRDRGRGNTGELFF	TGTGCCAGCAGTAAAAGGGACAGGGGGCGAGGGAACACCGGGGAGCTGTTTTTT
TRBV9	NA	many	TRBJ2-1	15	CASSVAGAPYNEQFF	TGTGCCAGCAGCGTAGCGGGGGCCCCATACAATGAGCAGTTCTTC
TRBV29-1	NA	many	TRBJ1-4	16	CSAFGEQGSTNEKLFF	TGCAGCGCCTTCGGGGAACAGGGTTCTACTAATGAAAAACTGTTTTTT
TRBV20-1	NA	many	TRBJ2-7	13	CSQGGGSSYEQYF	TGCAGTCAGGGGGGCGGGTCGTCCTACGAGCAGTACTTC
TRBV7-6	NA	NA	TRBJ1-5	15	CASSPEQDSNQPQHF	TGTGCCAGCAGCCCCGAGCAGGATAGCAATCAGCCCCAGCATTTT
TRBV24-1	TRBD1	many	TRBJ2-1	16	CATSDSGGRRRNEQFF	TGTGCCACCAGTGACTCAGGGGGCCGTAGGAGGAATGAGCAGTTCTTC
TRBV28	TRBD1	NA	TRBJ1-1	16	CASSFSQGARNTEAFF	TGTGCCAGCAGTTTTTCGCAGGGGGCGCGGAACACTGAAGCTTTCTTT
TRBV6-5	NA	many	TRBJ1-1	14	CASRTSIAGTEAFF	TGTGCCAGCAGGACCTCAATAGCGGGGACTGAAGCTTTCTTT
TRBV11-2	NA	many	TRBJ1-1	15	CASSSGRATGTEAFF	TGTGCCAGCAGCTCAGGTAGGGCTACTGGCACTGAAGCTTTCTTT
TRBV10-3	NA	many	TRBJ2-3	14	CAIRYRESTDTQYF	TGTGCCATCAGATACAGGGAGAGCACAGATACGCAGTATTTT
TRBV27	NA	many	TRBJ1-6	13	CASSLVGDSPLHF	TGTGCCAGCAGTTTAGTCGGAGATTCACCCCTCCACTTT
TRBV15	NA	many	TRBJ2-2	14	CATSRDLGAGELFF	TGTGCCACCAGCAGAGATTTGGGGGCCGGGGAGCTGTTTTTT
TRBV18	TRBD1	NA	TRBJ2-1	13	CARDRGAPNEQFF	TGTGCCCGAGACAGGGGTGCACCCAATGAGCAGTTCTTC
TRBV10-3	TRBD1	many	TRBJ1-5	13	CAIPDRVRGPQHF	TGTGCCATACCTGACAGGGTAAGGGGCCCCCAGCATTTT
TRBV28	TRBD2	many	TRBJ2-3	12	CASSPLADTQYF	TGTGCCAGCAGCCCACTAGCGGATACGCAGTATTTT
TRBV19	TRBD1	few	TRBJ2-7	15	CASSLGTGPTYEQYF	TGTGCCAGTAGTCTGGGGACAGGGCCAACCTACGAGCAGTACTTC
TRBV12-3/TRBV12-4	NA	many	TRBJ1-1	11	CASSLAAEAFF	TGTGCCAGCAGTTTGGCCGCAGAAGCTTTCTTT
TRBV5-4	NA	many	TRBJ2-1	15	CASSLPGGSYNEQFF	TGTGCCAGCAGCTTGCCCGGGGGCTCCTACAATGAGCAGTTCTTC
TRBV6-5	TRBD1	many	TRBJ2-3	16	CASRLINRGLTDTQYF	TGTGCCAGCAGATTAATAAACAGGGGGTTAACAGATACGCAGTATTTT
TRBV11-2	NA	NA	TRBJ2-4	21	CASSKGYREEVDAIAKNIQYF	TGTGCCAGCAGCAAAGGGTATAGGGAGGAGGTGGACGCCATAGCCAAAAACATTCAGTACTTC
TRBV7-6	NA	many	TRBJ2-7	13	CASSSTSYYEQYF	TGTGCCAGCAGCTCTACTAGTTACTACGAGCAGTACTTC
TRBV12-3/TRBV12-4	NA	many	TRBJ2-7	14	CASSSGDLSYEQYF	TGTGCCAGCAGCTCCGGGGACCTCTCCTACGAGCAGTACTTC
TRBV11-2	TRBD1	many	TRBJ2-7	14	CASSLRDRVYEQYF	TGTGCCAGCAGCTTACGGGACAGGGTCTACGAGCAGTACTTC
TRBV19	TRBD1	many	TRBJ2-2	14	CASSIGQGAGELFF	TGTGCCAGTAGTATCGGACAGGGAGCCGGGGAGCTGTTTTTT
TRBV9	TRBD1	many	TRBJ1-1	17	CASSPHSPGTGTTEAFF	TGTGCCAGCAGCCCCCATAGTCCCGGGACAGGGACCACTGAAGCTTTCTTT
TRBV5-4	NA	many	TRBJ2-3	16	CASSSRVLTPTDTQYF	TGTGCCAGCAGCTCCCGCGTCCTGACCCCCACAGATACGCAGTATTTT
TRBV20-1	NA	many	TRBJ2-5	13	CSADTGSRETQYF	TGCAGTGCTGACACAGGGTCGAGAGAGACCCAGTACTTC
TRBV20-1	NA	NA	TRBJ2-7	14	CSASPGWYSYEQYF	TGCAGTGCTAGTCCGGGGTGGTACTCCTACGAGCAGTACTTC
TRBV28	NA	many	TRBJ2-4	15	CASSWRRQAKNIQYF	TGTGCCAGCAGTTGGCGGAGACAAGCCAAAAACATTCAGTACTTC
TRBV7-6	NA	few	TRBJ2-6	21	CASSLEWSGLMGGRGANVLTF	TGTGCCAGCAGCTTAGAGTGGTCAGGGCTGATGGGCGGACGTGGGGCCAACGTCCTGACTTTC
TRBV12-3/TRBV12-4	NA	many	TRBJ2-1	14	CASSPSGPYNEQFF	TGTGCCAGCAGTCCATCGGGGCCCTACAATGAGCAGTTCTTC
TRBV20-1	NA	many	TRBJ2-3	12	CSARPLRDTQYF	TGCAGTGCTAGACCTCTCCGGGATACGCAGTATTTT
TRBV27	NA	NA	TRBJ2-7	12	CASSFNGDEQYF	TGTGCCAGCAGTTTTAACGGGGACGAGCAGTACTTC